The text below deals with one T cell receptor beta chain. The sample comes from a study of shared clonotypes between healthy human individuals. Germline assignment: CDR1 LNHNV and CDR2 YYDKDF (reference sequence). Trimming removed 0 bases at V and 1 base at J, with 9 bases between. The CDR3 totals 15 residues. Profiling relied on immunoSEQ multiplex PCR, and the TCRdb table lists in-frame clones only, not all of them. This table has 2,500,000 or so clones, around 92% appearing once. The chain carries TRBV15 and TRBJ2-5; no clear D gene. This receptor was identified in a man aged 18 to 35 in good health. Some clones in this sample may be carry-over from other donors' samples. Sample: naive CD4+ T cells from PBMCs. Subset described: CD45RA+ positively selected. The CDR3 coding sequence is TGTGCCACCAGCAGAGATTTACTCACCCAAGAGACCCAGTACTTC. It is translated as CATSRDLLTQETQYF.